This T cell receptor (beta chain) was retrieved from a study of tissue T cells after allogeneic stem cell transplantation. Study findings and constraints: Few T cell clones were shared across patients, but motif clusters showed tissue-specific shared signatures. TCR repertoires tracked anatomic similarity, regardless of disease or transplant status.

The V end lost 0 bases, the J end lost 3 bases, and 12 bases lay between the germline ends. CDR3 size: 15 residues. The germline V gene has CDR1 SGHRS and CDR2 YFSETQ. TCRdb's copy holds only in-frame clones and misses some; the assay was immunoSEQ multiplex PCR. This table has several thousand clones, over 65% appearing once. This research-autopsy study prospectively enrolled adult allogeneic hematopoietic cell transplant recipients with steroid-refractory graft-versus-host disease. Note on this clone: Antigen unknown.

Source: left colon tissue, taken at autopsy. This chain uses TRBV5-1 with TRBJ1-1; possible D gene TRBD1, 5 bases. This clonotype originated in a male patient older than 55 with steroid-refractory graft-versus-host disease after an allogeneic stem cell transplant. Part of the T cells may come from the graft donor. CDR3: CASSLAVGGDTEAFF. The CDR3 DNA follows: TGCGCCAGCAGCTTGGCCGTTGGAGGGGACACTGAAGCTTTCTTT. Combining the CDR3 with reference TRBV5-1 and TRBJ1-1 gives the whole variable domain KAGVTQTPRYLIKTRGQQVTLSCSPISGHRSVSWYQQTPGQGLQFLFEYFSETQRNKGNFPGRFSGRQFSNSRSEMNVSTLELGDSALYLCASSLAVGGDTEAFFGQGTRLTVV.